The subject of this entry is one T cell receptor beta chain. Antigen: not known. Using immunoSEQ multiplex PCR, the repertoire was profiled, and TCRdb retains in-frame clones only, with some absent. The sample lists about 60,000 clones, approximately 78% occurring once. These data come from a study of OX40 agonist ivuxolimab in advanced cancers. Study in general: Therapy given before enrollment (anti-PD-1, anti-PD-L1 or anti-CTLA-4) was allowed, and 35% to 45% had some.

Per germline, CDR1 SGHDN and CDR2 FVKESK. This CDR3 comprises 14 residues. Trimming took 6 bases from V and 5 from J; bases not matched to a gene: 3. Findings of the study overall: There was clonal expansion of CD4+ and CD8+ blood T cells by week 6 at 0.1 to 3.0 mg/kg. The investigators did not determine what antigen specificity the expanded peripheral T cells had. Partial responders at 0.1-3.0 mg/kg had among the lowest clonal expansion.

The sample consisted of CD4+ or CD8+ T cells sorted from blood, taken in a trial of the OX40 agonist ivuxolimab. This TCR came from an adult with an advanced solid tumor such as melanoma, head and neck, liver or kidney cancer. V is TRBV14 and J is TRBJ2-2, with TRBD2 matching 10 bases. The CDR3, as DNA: TGTGCCAGCAGTAGCGGGAGGTTAACCGGGGAGCTGTTTTTT. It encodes CASSSGRLTGELFF.